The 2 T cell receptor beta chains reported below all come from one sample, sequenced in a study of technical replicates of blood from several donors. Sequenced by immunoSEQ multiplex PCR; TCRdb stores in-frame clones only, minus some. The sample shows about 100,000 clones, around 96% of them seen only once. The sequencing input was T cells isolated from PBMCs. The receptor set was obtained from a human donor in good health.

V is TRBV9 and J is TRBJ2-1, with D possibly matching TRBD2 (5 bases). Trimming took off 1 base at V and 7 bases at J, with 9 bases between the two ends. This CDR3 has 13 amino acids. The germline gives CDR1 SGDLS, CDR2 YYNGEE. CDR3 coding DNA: TGTGCCAGCAGCGTACCAACTAGTAATGAGCAGTTCTTC. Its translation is CASSVPTSNEQFF.

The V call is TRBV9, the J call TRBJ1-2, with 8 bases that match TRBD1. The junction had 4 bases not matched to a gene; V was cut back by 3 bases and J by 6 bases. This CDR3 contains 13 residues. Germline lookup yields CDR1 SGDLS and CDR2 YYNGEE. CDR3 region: CASSDTGGDGYTF. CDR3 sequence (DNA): TGTGCCAGCAGCGATACAGGGGGAGATGGCTACACCTTC. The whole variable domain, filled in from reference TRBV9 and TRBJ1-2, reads DSGVTQTPKHLITATGQRVTLRCSPRSGDLSVYWYQQSLDQGLQFLIQYYNGEERAKGNILERFSAQQFPDLHSELNLSSLELGDSALYFCASSDTGGDGYTFGSGTRLTVV.